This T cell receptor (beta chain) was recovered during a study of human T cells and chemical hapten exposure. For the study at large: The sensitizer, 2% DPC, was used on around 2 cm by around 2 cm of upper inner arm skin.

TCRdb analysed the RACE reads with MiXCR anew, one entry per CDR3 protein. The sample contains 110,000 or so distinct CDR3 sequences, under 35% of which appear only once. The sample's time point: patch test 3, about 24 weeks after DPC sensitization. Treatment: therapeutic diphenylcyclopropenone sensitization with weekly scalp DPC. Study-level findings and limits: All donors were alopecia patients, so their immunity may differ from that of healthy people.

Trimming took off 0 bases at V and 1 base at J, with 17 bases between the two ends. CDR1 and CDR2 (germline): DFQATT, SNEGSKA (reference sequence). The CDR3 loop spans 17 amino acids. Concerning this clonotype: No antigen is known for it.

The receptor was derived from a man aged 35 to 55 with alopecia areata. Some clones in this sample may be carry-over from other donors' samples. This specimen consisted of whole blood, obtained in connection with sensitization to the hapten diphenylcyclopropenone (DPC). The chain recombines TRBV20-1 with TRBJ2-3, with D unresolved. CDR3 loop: CSARDSPIPLRTDTQYF. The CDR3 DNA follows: TGCAGTGCTAGAGATTCCCCCATCCCATTACGCACAGATACGCAGTATTTT.